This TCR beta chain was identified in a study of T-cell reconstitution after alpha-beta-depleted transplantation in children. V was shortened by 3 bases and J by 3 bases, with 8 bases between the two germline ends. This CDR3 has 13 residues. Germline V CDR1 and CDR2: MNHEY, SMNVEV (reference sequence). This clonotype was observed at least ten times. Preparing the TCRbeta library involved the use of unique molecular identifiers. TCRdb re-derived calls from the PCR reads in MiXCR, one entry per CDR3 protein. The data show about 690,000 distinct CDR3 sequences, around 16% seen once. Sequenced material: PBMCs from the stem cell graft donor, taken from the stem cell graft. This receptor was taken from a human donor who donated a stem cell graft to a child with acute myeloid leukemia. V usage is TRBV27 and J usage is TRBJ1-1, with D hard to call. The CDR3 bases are TGTGCCAGCAGTTTCGCGAGCTACACTGAAGCTTTCTTT. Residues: CASSFASYTEAFF.